This T cell receptor (beta chain) comes out of a study of T cell responses to AZD1222 COVID-19 vaccine. Broader study findings: Two AZD1222 doses significantly raised spike-specific TCR breadth and depth over controls.

TCRdb keeps only in-frame clones here, not all; method: immunoSEQ multiplex PCR. This table has approximately 120,000 clones, about 89% appearing once. A word on this clone: The antigen is not known.

This CDR3 comprises 15 residues. V shed 1 base, J shed 2 bases, and the junction held 6 bases outside the gene matches. Germline V CDR1 and CDR2: SGHRS, YFSETQ. The source is an adult in good health. The specimen was peripheral blood, collected on day 0 of MenACWY control vaccination. The chain uses TRBV5-1 and TRBJ2-7; 7 bases agree with TRBD2. CDR3: CASSLSLATTYEQYF. CDR3 in DNA: TGCGCCAGCAGCTTGTCACTAGCGACCACCTACGAGCAGTACTTC.